This T cell receptor (beta chain) comes out of a study of response to subunit inactivated influenza vaccine. Notes on the study in general: Few additional T cells are recruited per seasonal influenza vaccination, authors suggested.

On this clonotype: Its antigen is not known.

Trimming took 6 bases from V and 4 from J, leaving 21 bases between them. Per germline, CDR1 SGHTA and CDR2 FQGNSA. This CDR3 contains 16 residues. Via MiXCR, TCRdb re-called the RT-PCR reads, giving one row per CDR3 protein. Seen here are roughly 570,000 distinct CDR3 sequences, around 13% observed once, and the top ten hold 11%. This receptor was taken from a man aged 45 to 65 who received an inactivated influenza vaccine. The gene calls are TRBV7-2 and TRBJ1-2, with D possibly being TRBD1 (6 bases). The material sequenced was PBMCs from blood, taken about 11 days after vaccination. CDR3 DNA: TGTGCCAGCAGTCGAGATGGGGGGCGCTGGTCCTATGGCTACACCTTC. Translating gives CASSRDGGRWSYGYTF.